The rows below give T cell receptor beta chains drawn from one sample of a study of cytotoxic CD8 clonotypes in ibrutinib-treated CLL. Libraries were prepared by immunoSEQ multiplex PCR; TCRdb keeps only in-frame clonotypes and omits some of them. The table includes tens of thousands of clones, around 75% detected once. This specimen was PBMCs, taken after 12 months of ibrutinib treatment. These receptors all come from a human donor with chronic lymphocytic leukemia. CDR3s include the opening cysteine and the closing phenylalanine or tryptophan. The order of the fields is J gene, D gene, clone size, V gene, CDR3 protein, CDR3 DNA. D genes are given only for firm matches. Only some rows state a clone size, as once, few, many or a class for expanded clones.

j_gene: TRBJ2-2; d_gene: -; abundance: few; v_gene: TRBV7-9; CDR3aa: CASSWGDTGELFF; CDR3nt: TGTGCCAGCAGCTGGGGGGATACCGGGGAGCTGTTTTTT
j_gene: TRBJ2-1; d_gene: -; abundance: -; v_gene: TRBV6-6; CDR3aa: CASRGRSSAYNEQFF; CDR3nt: TGTGCCAGCAGGGGACGGTCATCCGCCTACAATGAGCAGTTCTTC
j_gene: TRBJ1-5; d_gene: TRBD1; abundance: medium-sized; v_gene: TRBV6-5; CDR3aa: CASSPGTGAQPQHF; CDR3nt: TGTGCCAGCAGTCCCGGGACAGGGGCCCAGCCCCAGCATTTT
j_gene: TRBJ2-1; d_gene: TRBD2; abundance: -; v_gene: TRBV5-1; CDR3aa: CASSLGGGSYNEQFF; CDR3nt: TGCGCCAGCAGCTTGGGCGGGGGCTCCTACAATGAGCAGTTCTTC
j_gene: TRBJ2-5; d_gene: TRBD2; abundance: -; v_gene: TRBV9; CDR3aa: CASSQGGRETQYF; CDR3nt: TGTGCCAGCAGCCAGGGAGGGCGGGAGACCCAGTACTTC
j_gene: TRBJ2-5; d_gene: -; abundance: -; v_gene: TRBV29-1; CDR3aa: CSVDPGQGLSGETQYF; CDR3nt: TGCAGCGTTGATCCGGGGCAGGGGCTGAGCGGGGAGACCCAGTACTTC
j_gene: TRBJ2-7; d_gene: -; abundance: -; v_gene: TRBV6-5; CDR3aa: CASTPTGLSYEQYF; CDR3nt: TGTGCCAGCACCCCTACGGGCCTCTCCTACGAGCAGTACTTC
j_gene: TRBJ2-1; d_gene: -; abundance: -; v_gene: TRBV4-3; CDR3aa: CASSQDYVAAYNEQFF; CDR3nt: TGCGCCAGCAGCCAAGATTATGTAGCGGCTTACAATGAGCAGTTCTTC
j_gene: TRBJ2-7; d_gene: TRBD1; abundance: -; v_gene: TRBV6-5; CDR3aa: CASSRDSLYEQYF; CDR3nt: TGTGCCAGCAGCCGGGACAGCCTCTACGAGCAGTACTTC
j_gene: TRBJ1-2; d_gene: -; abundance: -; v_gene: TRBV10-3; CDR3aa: CAISESGTPHYGYTF; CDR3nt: TGTGCCATCAGTGAGTCAGGGACACCCCACTATGGCTACACCTTC
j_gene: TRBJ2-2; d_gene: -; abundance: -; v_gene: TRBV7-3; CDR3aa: CASSLSGNTGELFF; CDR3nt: TGTGCCAGCAGCTTAAGTGGGAACACCGGGGAGCTGTTTTTT
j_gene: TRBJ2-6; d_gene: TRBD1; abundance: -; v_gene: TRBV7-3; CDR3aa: CASSPGQVSGANVLTF; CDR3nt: TGTGCCAGCAGCCCCGGACAGGTCTCTGGGGCCAACGTCCTGACTTTC
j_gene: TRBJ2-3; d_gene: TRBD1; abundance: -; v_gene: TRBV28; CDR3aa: CASSFAGGLTDTQYF; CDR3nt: TGTGCCAGCAGTTTTGCAGGGGGCTTGACAGATACGCAGTATTTT
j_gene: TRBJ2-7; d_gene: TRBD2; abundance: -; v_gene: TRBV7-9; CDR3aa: CATTKRELYEQYF; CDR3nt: TGTGCCACCACGAAGCGGGAGCTTTACGAGCAGTACTTC